The clone carrying this TCR beta chain was counted only a few times. The data are from a study of T cells in Graves' hyperthyroidism and ophthalmopathy. Germline CDR1 and CDR2: DFQATT and SNEGSKA (reference sequence). There are 15 residues in the CDR3. V lost 5 bases to trimming and J lost 0 bases, with 15 bases between them. The CDR3 regions of TCR beta were amplified from RNA transcripts. A set of HTBI primers served as the primers for a first-round RT-PCR of the TCR CDR3. TCRdb re-called the multiplex PCR reads through MiXCR, storing one row per CDR3 protein. Found here are approximately 370,000 distinct CDR3 sequences, roughly 15% of them singletons; the top ten hold roughly a third.

The chain couples TRBV20-1 to TRBJ2-3, with D possibly being TRBD1 (6 bases). Sequenced: blood. The TCR sequence derives from a woman in her 30s with Graves' hyperthyroidism that later progressed to Graves' ophthalmopathy. The CDR3 sequence is CSAYRQALSTDTQYF. The CDR3 DNA is TGCAGTGCTTACCGACAGGCCCTGAGCACAGATACGCAGTATTTT.